This T cell receptor beta chain was recovered during a study of tumor and adjacent non-tumor tissue in lung cancer. The CDR3 consists of 15 residues. Germline loops: CDR1 WSHSY, CDR2 SAAADI. Comment on this clonotype: At one of its ends the junction is not consistent with the germline gene, which may arise from a read error.

Three rounds of nested PCR, following a modified ARM-PCR protocol, produced the TCRbeta library. TCRdb reprocessed the multiplex PCR reads with MiXCR, giving one entry per CDR3 protein. The sample lists about 86,000 distinct CDR3 sequences, roughly three quarters occurring once. RNA was extracted from bulk tissue without any cell sorting. More than 3 cm separated this lung sample from the edge of the tumor. Sequencing was performed on distant non-tumor lung tissue. The source of this sequence is a woman in her 50s with non-small cell lung cancer. The chain is built from TRBV10-2 and TRBJ2-1; the D is unclear. CDR3 DNA sequence: TGCGCCAGCAGCGAGACTGGGGTGGGTCACAATGAGAAGTTCTTC. Its protein is CASSETGVGHNEKFF.